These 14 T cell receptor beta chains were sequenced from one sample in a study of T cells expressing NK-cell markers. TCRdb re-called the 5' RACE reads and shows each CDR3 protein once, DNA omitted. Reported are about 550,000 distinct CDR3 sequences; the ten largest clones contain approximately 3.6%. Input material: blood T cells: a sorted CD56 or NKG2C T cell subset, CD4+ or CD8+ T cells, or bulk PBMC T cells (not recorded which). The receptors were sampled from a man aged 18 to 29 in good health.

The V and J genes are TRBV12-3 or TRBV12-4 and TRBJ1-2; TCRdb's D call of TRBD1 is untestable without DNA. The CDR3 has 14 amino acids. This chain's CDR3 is CATVDRGRMDGYTF.

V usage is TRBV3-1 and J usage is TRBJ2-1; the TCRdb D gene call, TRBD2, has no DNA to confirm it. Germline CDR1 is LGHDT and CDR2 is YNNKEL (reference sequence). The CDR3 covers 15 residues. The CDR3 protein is CASSPLAGWGNEQFF.

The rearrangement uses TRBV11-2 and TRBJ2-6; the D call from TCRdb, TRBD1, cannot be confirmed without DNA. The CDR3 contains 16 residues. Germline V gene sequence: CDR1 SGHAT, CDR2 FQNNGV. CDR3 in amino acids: CASSQAQGNGANVLTF.

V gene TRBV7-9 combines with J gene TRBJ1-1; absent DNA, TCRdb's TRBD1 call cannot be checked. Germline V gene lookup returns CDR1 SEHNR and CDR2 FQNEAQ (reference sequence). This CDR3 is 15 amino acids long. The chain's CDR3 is CASSRVGAPGTEAFF.

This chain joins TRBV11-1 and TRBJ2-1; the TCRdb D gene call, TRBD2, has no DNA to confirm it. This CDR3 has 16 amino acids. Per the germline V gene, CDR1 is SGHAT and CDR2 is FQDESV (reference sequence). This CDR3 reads CASSLVGGTQRAEQFF.

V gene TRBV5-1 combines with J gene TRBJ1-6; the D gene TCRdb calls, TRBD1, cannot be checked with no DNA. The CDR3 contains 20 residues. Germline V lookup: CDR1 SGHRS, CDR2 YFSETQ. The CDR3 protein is CASQKMTRTGNPLRNSPLHF.

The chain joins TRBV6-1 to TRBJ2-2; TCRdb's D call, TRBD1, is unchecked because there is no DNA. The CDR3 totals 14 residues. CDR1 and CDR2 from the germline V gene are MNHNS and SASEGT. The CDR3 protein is CASKGGHNTGELFF.

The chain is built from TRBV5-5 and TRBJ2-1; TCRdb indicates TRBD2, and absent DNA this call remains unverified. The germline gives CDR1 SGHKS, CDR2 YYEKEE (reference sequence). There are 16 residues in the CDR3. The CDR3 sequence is CASSFFSSGRANEQFF.

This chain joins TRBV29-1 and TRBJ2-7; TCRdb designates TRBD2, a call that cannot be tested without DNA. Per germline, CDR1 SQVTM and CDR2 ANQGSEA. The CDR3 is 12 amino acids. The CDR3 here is CSVVGRDYEQYF.

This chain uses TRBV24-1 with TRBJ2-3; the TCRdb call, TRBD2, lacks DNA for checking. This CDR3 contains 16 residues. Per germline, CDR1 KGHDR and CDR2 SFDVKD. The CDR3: CATSPAAGLSTDTQYF.

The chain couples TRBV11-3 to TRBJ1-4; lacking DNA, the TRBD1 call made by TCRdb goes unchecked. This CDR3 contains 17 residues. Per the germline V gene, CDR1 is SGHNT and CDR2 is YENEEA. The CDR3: CASSSGTGFGTNEKLFF.

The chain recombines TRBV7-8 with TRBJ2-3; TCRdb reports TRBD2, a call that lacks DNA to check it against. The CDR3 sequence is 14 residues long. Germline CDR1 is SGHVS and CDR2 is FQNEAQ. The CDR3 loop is CASSLKRFTDTQYF.

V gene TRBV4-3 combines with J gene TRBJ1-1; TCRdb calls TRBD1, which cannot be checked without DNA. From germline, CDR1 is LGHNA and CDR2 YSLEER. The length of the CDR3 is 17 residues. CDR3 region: CASSQFDGAGGGTEAFF.

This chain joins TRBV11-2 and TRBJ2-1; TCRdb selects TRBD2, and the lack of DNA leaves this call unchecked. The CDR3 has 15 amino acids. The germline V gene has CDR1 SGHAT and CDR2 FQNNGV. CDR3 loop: CASSSGLAVMGEQFF.